A selection of T cell receptor beta chains follows, all from one sample in a study of post-analysis software for immune sequencing data. TCRdb independently ran MiXCR on the PCR reads; one entry per CDR3 protein. The data hold almost 700,000 distinct CDR3 sequences, with around 60% observed a single time. The specimen sequenced was blood. Source of these receptors: a girl between 2 and 10 years old with multiple sclerosis. The CDR3 runs from the conserved cysteine through the conserved F or W.

V gene	CDR3 length	J gene	CDR3 protein
TRBV5-1	15	TRBJ2-3	CASGLSGGLTDTQYF
TRBV5-1	13	TRBJ2-7	CASTPSTAYEQYF
TRBV12-3/TRBV12-4	13	TRBJ1-1	CASSLLGRTEAFF
TRBV7-9	15	TRBJ2-6	CASSFQGGGANVLTF
TRBV4-1	16	TRBJ2-7	CASSQIGKDRRYEQYF
TRBV7-2	13	TRBJ1-1	CASRSREATEAFF
TRBV29-1	14	TRBJ1-2	CSVEDLQVVDGYTF
TRBV7-2	15	TRBJ1-4	CASSLGPGPNERLFF
TRBV5-1	15	TRBJ1-2	CASSPGDRVRYGYTF
TRBV20-1	14	TRBJ2-7	CSARGDRAPYEQYF
TRBV12-3/TRBV12-4	14	TRBJ2-7	CASSTGPISYEQYF
TRBV5-1	14	TRBJ1-4	CASSLGQGQEKLFF
TRBV10-2	16	TRBJ2-5	CASRHHRLATQETQYF
TRBV20-1	15	TRBJ2-3	CSAYGGLASTDTQYF
TRBV7-2	16	TRBJ2-3	CASSLLAGSSTDTQYF
TRBV25-1	17	TRBJ2-2	CASSELWGAGSTGELFF
TRBV24-1	15	TRBJ2-5	CATSDFVTGQETQYF
TRBV7-9	16	TRBJ2-1	CASSETGTGYNNEQFF
TRBV6-6	15	TRBJ2-1	CASKSAEVSYNEQFF
TRBV18	15	TRBJ2-1	CASSPTDTSYNEQFF
TRBV5-5	17	TRBJ2-1	CASSYPLAGALDSEQFF
TRBV29-1	12	-	CSVGQDSYEQYF
TRBV11-1	14	TRBJ2-3	CASSPAELGDTQYF
TRBV20-1	13	TRBJ1-5	CSAPRGANQPQHF
TRBV13	17	-	CASSLNPPWTEPYEQYF
TRBV20-1	19	TRBJ2-4	CSARGEREGPPLAKNIQYF
TRBV4-1	14	TRBJ2-5	CASSSRTSEETQYF
TRBV3-1	15	TRBJ2-6	CASSQGIGGPNVLTF
TRBV12-3/TRBV12-4	11	TRBJ2-5	CASSSGGQQYF